This section outlines one T cell receptor (beta chain) sequence together with its context. The target of this receptor is not known. Per-base qualities were not stored, and no clone one base away is much larger. The method behind the library was the immunoSEQ multiplex PCR assay. For the multiplex PCR, a mixture combining 60 forward primers for TCR Vbeta segments and 13 reverse primers for TCR Jbeta segments was used. The CDR3 region of rearranged TCR beta genes was amplified from genomic DNA with a multiplex PCR assay. The Illumina HiSeq System was used to sequence the amplified TCR beta libraries as 87-base-pair reads. In the original analysis: Across the 670 or so repertoires, a later analysis counted 80 million or so unique TCR beta chains, some 11 million of which were shared by at least two donors. A nearest-neighbor algorithm error-corrected the raw reads and collapsed the reads into unique sequences, merging closely related sequences to remove PCR and sequencing errors. To assign V, D and J gene segments, CDR3 sequences were aligned to IMGT reference sequences. For a sequence to be retained, at least a six-nucleotide match to both a V gene segment and a J gene segment was required. A rearrangement counted as productive if the CDR3 had no stop codons and remained in frame with V and J, and every other rearrangement counted as non-productive. Following IMGT convention, CDR3 was defined as the stretch from the second conserved V-encoded cysteine to the conserved J-encoded phenylalanine. The earlier analysis of roughly 590 of the donors excluded sequences that lacked an unambiguous match to a single V gene segment. In an earlier analysis of 500 to 750 of the donors, V segments were called functional above 56.7% productive rearrangements and were called segregating when the between-donor standard deviation exceeded 5%. To diagnose cytomegalovirus status from the catalog of TCR beta chain sequences, a statistical classification framework was built. In a later analysis, TCR nucleotide sequences were compared against IMGT/GENE-DB human TR gene sequences so that V and J genes could be assigned. The TCRdist pipeline was used in a later analysis to assign CDR3 sequences and most-parsimonious VDJ recombination scenarios. In a later analysis, every TCR beta chain was defined by the combination of its CDR3 amino acid sequence and its V-gene family, and reads without a unique V-gene family were dropped. To address suspected cross-contamination and a sequencing artifact, a later analysis removed roughly 640 highly shared, low-generation-probability nucleotide sequences. In a later analysis, a clonal expansion index for each public chain was calculated from normalized within-repertoire ranks of inferred template counts. In a later analysis, generation probabilities were computed with a VDJ recombination model fitted to out-of-frame rearrangements, and the resulting probabilities were checked against IGoR. Hypergeometric tests were used in a later analysis to score TCR-TCR, TCR-HLA and TCR-CMV co-occurrence, with a repertoire-size bias correction applied to the TCR pairs. A later analysis estimated false discovery rates by permuting HLA or CMV assignments 20 times. In a later analysis, co-occurring TCRs were grouped using DBSCAN, and TCRdist sequence similarity was added for clustering within HLA-allele-positive subsets. For co-occurrence clustering, repertoires with fewer than 30,000 or more than 120,000 public chains were excluded, along with about five repertoires with anomalous nucleotide sharing. Entries here come from immuneACCESS through TCRdb and include only in-frame sequences with V and J called. Some clones fail to appear in such tables; in the studies checked, an unresolved V gene covers under half of the shortfall, and the cause of the remainder is unknown. V and J calls and clone size follow that table, whereas D and trimming were derived from the DNA. Here the sample has about 160,000 clones; around 80% occur a single time. The ten largest clones capture around 9.1% of the sample.

The data are from a study of cytomegalovirus exposure and HLA in healthy donors (dated by TCRdb to 2017 to 2019). Concerning the study at large: According to an earlier analysis of several hundred of the donors, about 179 million T cells yielded approximately 120 million unique TCR beta sequences and 276 Gb of sequence data. In addition to the first cohort of around 670 subjects, a separate validation cohort of approximately 120 different subjects was used. To study patterns of TCR occurrence, a later analysis re-analyzed previously published TCR beta repertoires from around 700 donors and added high-resolution HLA genotyping. Roughly 5 DR-DQ haplotypes were handled as single units for association and clustering because linkage in the cohort was strong. All discovery cohort repertoires had been generated using a single sequencing platform. The study aimed to test whether cataloging public T cell receptors could reveal signatures of past pathogen exposure. Among around 400 genotyped donors of the cohort, an average of 235,054 unique TCR beta nucleotide sequences were sequenced per donor, 15% to 20% of them non-productive. The number of donors typed differed by locus, with roughly 620-640 for A, B, C, DRB1 and DQB1, roughly 520 for DQA1, over 600 for DPA1, and approximately 470 for DPB1. The genetic ancestry cluster associated with self-reported Caucasian donors included around 76% of the 300 to 450 genotyped donors. Using immunosequencing, the study profiled T cell repertoires from 666 subjects and related those repertoires to cytomegalovirus serostatus. An early release that covered about 600 HLA-typed donors contained approximately 290 gigabases of sequencing data and some 87 million unique TCR sequences. Rather than drawing on any new phenotypic data, the later analysis identified candidate immune exposures from TCR beta sequences and the way those sequences occurred across donors. A later genetic analysis took genome-wide SNP genotypes for about three fifths of the 666 donors and used that subset as a discovery cohort. High-throughput TCR immunosequencing, statistical association of individual TCRs with disease status, and machine learning were combined to predict cytomegalovirus infection status. Both class I and class II loci were covered by HLA typing, at four-digit resolution. In an earlier analysis of a few hundred of the donors, high-throughput TCR beta sequencing was used to judge whether each TCR beta V gene segment behaved as functional or pseudogenic. Alongside the repertoire data, information on donor age, sex, ethnicity and CMV serostatus was compiled.

The cohort consisted of some 670 healthy bone marrow donors. At the time of sampling, every cohort member was nominally healthy, though immune exposures that went unrecorded were likely present. The donor tested CMV seropositive and was one of the 289 seropositive cohort members. A peripheral blood sample was collected from each donor, and TCR beta sequencing was performed on peripheral blood mononuclear cells. Genomic DNA was extracted from the blood cell samples with the Qiagen DNeasy Blood Extraction Kit. General findings and caveats noted by the study authors: According to the authors, the approach could potentially be generalized to other disease states and immunological phenotypes. A further reported finding was that TCR beta sequences accurately predicted the HLA-A and HLA-B alleles for most subjects in the first cohort. V-gene and J-gene trimming of TCR beta chains was associated with a missense DCLRE1C variant in a later genetic analysis, and the association was replicated in an independent cohort. A later analysis found that TCR association rates varied across HLA loci, with DRB1 alleles showing the most associated TCRs and HLA-C alleles the fewest. The classifier was reported to diagnose cytomegalovirus status with high specificity and sensitivity in both the original and validation cohorts. In a later analysis, HLA-associated TCR beta chains showed more clonal expansion and lower generation probabilities than non-associated chains that were equally common. For the cohort, immune exposure information was limited to CMV serostatus. A cluster of highly shared sequence variants was judged likely to represent a technical artifact of the sequencing pipeline. Assigning TCR associations to individual alleles was difficult when HLA alleles, especially DR and DQ, strongly co-occurred. Correlated functional status among segregating V segments might be attributable to linkage disequilibrium, but an unknown experimental factor could not be ruled out. Because HLA typing was unavailable for some donors at each locus, only the typed subset was used in association tests. While some public TCRs were present in many individuals, most TCR sequences turned up only very rarely across donors. At a false discovery rate of 0.05, a later analysis linked 16,000 or so TCR beta sequences to specific HLA alleles. The presence/absence analyses assumed that sequencing depth was roughly uniform across donors, and that assumption may not be true. In a later analysis, most CMV-associated TCR beta chains were found to appear HLA-restricted, with HLA associations seemingly driven largely by CMV exposure. According to a later genetic analysis, donors in an Asian-associated ancestry cluster had fewer N-insertions in productive TCRs than the approximately 610-donor mean. In an earlier analysis of approximately 590 of the donors, most TCR beta V segments appeared in productive rearrangements about 87% or about 30% of the time, broadly matching IMGT annotations. A total of 150 to 200 TCR beta chains were listed by the study as associated with cytomegalovirus. The earlier analysis of some 560 of the donors excluded about 16 rarely observed V segments, including chromosome 9 orphons, because counts were too low. A few of the identified cytomegalovirus-associated TCR beta chains were confirmed in vitro to be specific for cytomegalovirus antigens. Some IMGT-functional V segments, including TRBV6-2 and TRBV6-3, could not be told apart with the 87-base-pair reads, so those segments were excluded. Several of the top co-occurrence clusters appeared to be linked to parvovirus B19, influenza, CMV and Epstein-Barr virus, according to a later analysis. In this cohort, only TCR beta chains were sequenced, and detectable features were limited by the absence of alpha or paired-chain data.

Counted from cysteine to phenylalanine, this CDR3 has 16 amino acids. CDR3 DNA only is kept here, 48 bases in frame from base 1. Cut back by 1 base and 2 bases, the V and J ends lie 15 bases apart. CDR1 and CDR2, per the germline V gene, are LGHNA and YSLEER. This receptor was taken from a male donor in good health and CMV-seropositive. In this chain, TRBV4-3 is recombined with TRBJ2-7, with TRBD1 as a weak D call on 5 bases. Material for sequencing was PBMCs. CDR3 loop: CASSQGRGRGPYEQYF. Read as DNA, the sequence is TGCGCCAGCAGCCAAGGTAGGGGTAGGGGTCCCTACGAGCAGTACTTC.